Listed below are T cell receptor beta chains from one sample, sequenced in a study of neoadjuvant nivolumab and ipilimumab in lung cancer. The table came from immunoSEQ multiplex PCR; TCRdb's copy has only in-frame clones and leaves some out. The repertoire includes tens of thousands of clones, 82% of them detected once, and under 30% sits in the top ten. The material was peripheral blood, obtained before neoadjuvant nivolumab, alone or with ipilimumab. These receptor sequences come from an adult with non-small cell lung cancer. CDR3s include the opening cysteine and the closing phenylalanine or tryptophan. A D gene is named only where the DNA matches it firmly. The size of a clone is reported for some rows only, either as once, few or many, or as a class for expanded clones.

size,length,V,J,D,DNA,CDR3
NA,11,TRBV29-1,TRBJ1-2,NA,TGCAGCGTTGGGCACAACTATGGCTACACCTTC,CSVGHNYGYTF
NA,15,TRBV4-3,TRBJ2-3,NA,TGCGCCAGCAGCCAAGATATCCGTCCGGGTCGTAATGAGTATTTT,CASSQDIRPGRNEYF
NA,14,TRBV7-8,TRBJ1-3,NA,TGTGCCAGCAGCTTAGCAGAAGCTGGAAACACCATATATTTT,CASSLAEAGNTIYF
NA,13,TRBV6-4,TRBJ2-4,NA,TGTGCCACCTACAGGGCAGCCAAAAACATTCAGTACTTC,CATYRAAKNIQYF
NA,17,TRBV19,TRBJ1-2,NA,TGTGCCAGTAGTATGCAGACTGGTGGGGCTTGGGGCTATGGCTACACCTTC,CASSMQTGGAWGYGYTF
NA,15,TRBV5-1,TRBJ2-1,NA,TGCGCCAGCAGCTTGGGAGGACAGCCCTACAATGAGCAGTTCTTC,CASSLGGQPYNEQFF
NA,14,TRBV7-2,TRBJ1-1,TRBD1,TGCGCCAGCAGTCGAGGACAGGGGGCGGCTGAAGCTTTCTTT,CASSRGQGAAEAFF
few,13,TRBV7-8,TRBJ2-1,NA,TGTGCCAGCAGCCCTGAAAAAAACAATGAGCAGTTCTTC,CASSPEKNNEQFF
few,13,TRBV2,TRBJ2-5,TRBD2,TGTGCCAGCATGAGCGGGAGGGCGAAGACCCAGTACTTC,CASMSGRAKTQYF
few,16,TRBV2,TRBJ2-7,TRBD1,TGTGCCAGCAGTGAATGGGGCGGACAGGGCTACTACGAGCAGTACTTC,CASSEWGGQGYYEQYF
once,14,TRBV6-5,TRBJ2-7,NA,TGTGCCAGCAGTGTAAACAGGGCCTCCTACGAGCAGTACTTC,CASSVNRASYEQYF
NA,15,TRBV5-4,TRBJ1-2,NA,TGTGCCAGCAGCACCGGGGACCGACGGCCGAGCGGCTACACCTTC,CASSTGDRRPSGYTF
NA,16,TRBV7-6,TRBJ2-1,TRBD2,TGTGCCAGCAGCTTAGCGGACGCTAGCGGCTACAATGAGCAGTTCTTC,CASSLADASGYNEQFF
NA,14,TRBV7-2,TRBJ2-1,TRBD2,TGTGCCAGCAGCCCCGGGCGGGAGCACAATGAGCAGTTCTTC,CASSPGREHNEQFF
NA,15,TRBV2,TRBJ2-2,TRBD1,TGTGCCAGCAGTCCAGGGGGCCCCTCCACCGGGGAGCTGTTTTTT,CASSPGGPSTGELFF
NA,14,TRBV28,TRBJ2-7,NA,TGTGCCAGCAGTCCCACAAGAAGCTCCTACGAGCAGTACTTC,CASSPTRSSYEQYF
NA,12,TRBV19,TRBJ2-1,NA,TGTGCCAGTAGTACCCGAACGGGGCTGGAGTTCTTC,CASSTRTGLEFF